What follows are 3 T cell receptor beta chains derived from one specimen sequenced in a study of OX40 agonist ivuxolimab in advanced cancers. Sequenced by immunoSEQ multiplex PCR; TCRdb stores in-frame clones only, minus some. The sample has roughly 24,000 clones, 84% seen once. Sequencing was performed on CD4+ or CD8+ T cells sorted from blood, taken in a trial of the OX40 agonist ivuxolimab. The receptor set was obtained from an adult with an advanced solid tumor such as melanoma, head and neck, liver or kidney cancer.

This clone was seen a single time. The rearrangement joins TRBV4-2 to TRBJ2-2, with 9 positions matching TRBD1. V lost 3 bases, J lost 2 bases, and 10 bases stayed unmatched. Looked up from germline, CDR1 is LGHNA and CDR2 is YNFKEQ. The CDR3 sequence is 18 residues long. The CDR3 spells CASSQAMGQGSNTGELFF. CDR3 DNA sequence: TGTGCCAGCAGCCAGGCGATGGGACAGGGTTCTAACACCGGGGAGCTGTTTTTT.

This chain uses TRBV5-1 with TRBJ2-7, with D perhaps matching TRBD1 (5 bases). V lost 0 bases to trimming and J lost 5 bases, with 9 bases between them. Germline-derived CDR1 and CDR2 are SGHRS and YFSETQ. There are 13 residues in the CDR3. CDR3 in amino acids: CASSLGQGNEQYF. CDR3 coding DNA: TGCGCCAGCAGCTTGGGCCAGGGTAACGAGCAGTACTTC.

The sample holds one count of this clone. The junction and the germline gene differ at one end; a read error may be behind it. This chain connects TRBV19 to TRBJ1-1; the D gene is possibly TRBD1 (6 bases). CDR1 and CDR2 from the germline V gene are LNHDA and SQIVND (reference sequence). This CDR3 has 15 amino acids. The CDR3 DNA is TGTGCCAGCCGAACATCATACACGAGGGACACTGGAGCTTTCTTT. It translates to CASRTSYTRDTGAFF.